Below, 14 T cell receptor beta chains from the same sample are listed, as sequenced in a study of stem cell transplantation in POMP-related autoinflammatory disease. This table comes from immunoSEQ multiplex PCR, and its TCRdb copy is limited to in-frame clones, with some not included. The sample consists of roughly 70,000 clones, around 90% of them appearing once. The sample was CD4+ T cells from PBMCs, taken after stem cell transplantation. All receptors derive from a human patient with POMP-related autoinflammation and immune dysregulation (PRAID). Some T cells may be supplied by the graft donor.

This sequence joins TRBV28 and TRBJ2-5; 10 nucleotides agree with TRBD2. Trimming removed 3 bases from V and 5 bases from J; junction bases left unmatched: 6. Looked up from germline, CDR1 is MDHEN and CDR2 is SYDVKM. The length of the CDR3 is 15 residues. The CDR3 spells CASSFRAGGSETQYF. CDR3 bases: TGTGCCAGCAGTTTTAGAGCGGGGGGGAGCGAGACCCAGTACTTC.

CDR3 region: CATSDFRVANTGELFF. DNA for the CDR3: TGTGCCACCAGTGATTTCAGGGTAGCGAACACCGGGGAGCTGTTTTTT. V and J are TRBV24-1 and TRBJ2-2; tentative D call: TRBD1 (5 bases). The CDR3 has 16 residues. V was cut by 1 base and J by 0 bases, with 8 bases left in between. Germline V gene sequence: CDR1 KGHDR, CDR2 SFDVKD.

The sample holds a few counts of this clone. This rearrangement joins TRBV5-4 to TRBJ2-2; 8 bases map to TRBD2. There are 16 residues in the CDR3. The V gene end was trimmed by 1 base and the J gene end by 3 bases; junction bases not matched to a gene: 5. The V gene's germline CDR1 is SGHNT and CDR2 YYREEE (reference sequence). The CDR3 nucleotides read TGTGCCAGCAGCTTGTTCCTAGCGGGCCACACCGGGGAGCTGTTTTTT. This encodes CASSLFLAGHTGELFF.

The V call is TRBV6-5, the J call TRBJ2-1; 11 bases are a match to TRBD1. This CDR3 spans 14 amino acids. V was pared by 10 bases and J by 8 bases, with 10 bases of the junction left unmatched. CDR1 and CDR2 (germline): MNHEY, SVGAGI. DNA of the CDR3: TGTGCCATCATAGCCGGGACAGGGGGGGATGAGCAGTTCTTC. Its translation: CAIIAGTGGDEQFF.

This chain connects TRBV15 to TRBJ2-5; D gene unclear. CDR3 length: 12 residues. V lost 0 bases and J 5 bases, leaving 4 bases between the germline ends. CDR1 and CDR2 from the germline V gene are LNHNV and YYDKDF (reference sequence). CDR3 DNA sequence: TGTGCCACCAGCAGAGATCAGGAGACCCAGTACTTC. This gives the protein CATSRDQETQYF.

This clone was counted between two and nine times. This chain links TRBV18 with TRBJ2-1, with TRBD2 as a possible D gene (5 bases). CDR1 and CDR2 (germline): KGHSH, LQKENI. There are 17 residues in the CDR3. Trimming removed 0 bases from V and 6 bases from J, with 18 bases in between. This CDR3 is CASSPPIRAGKGNEQFF. CDR3 DNA sequence: TGTGCCAGCTCACCACCTATCCGTGCCGGGAAGGGCAATGAGCAGTTCTTC.

V gene TRBV5-1 combines with J gene TRBJ1-3; weak D call: TRBD1 (5 bases). This CDR3 is 15 amino acids long. Trimming removed 4 bases at V and 0 bases at J, with 11 bases between. The germline gives CDR1 SGHRS, CDR2 YFSETQ. CDR3 amino acids: CASSQTGDSGNTIYF. In DNA, the CDR3 is TGCGCCAGCAGCCAAACAGGTGACTCTGGAAACACCATATATTTT.

The genes are TRBV5-1 and TRBJ2-3; 7 nucleotides line up with TRBD1. The germline V gene has CDR1 SGHRS and CDR2 YFSETQ. V was clipped by 1 base and J by 5 bases; unmatched bases: 10. The CDR3 totals 16 residues. CDR3 coding DNA: TGCGCCAGCAGCTTGCAGGGGACAGTGGCAGGAGATACGCAGTATTTT. Protein sequence: CASSLQGTVAGDTQYF.

V gene TRBV2 combines with J gene TRBJ2-2; D is undetermined. Germline-derived CDR1 and CDR2 are SNHLY and FYNNEI. The CDR3 is 12 amino acids. Trimming stripped 6 bases from V and 3 bases from J, with 5 bases between. CDR3 protein: CASRTHTGELFF. CDR3 DNA sequence: TGTGCCAGCAGAACCCACACCGGGGAGCTGTTTTTT.

This clone was recorded once. This chain joins TRBV7-6 and TRBJ1-1; no definite D call. V was cut by 5 bases and J by 1 base, with 14 bases left in between. CDR3 length: 15 residues. Germline values: CDR1 SGHVS, CDR2 FNYEAQ. CDR3 sequence (DNA): TGTGCCAGCAGCCCGGTCCAGGAGGCGAACACTGAAGCTTTCTTT. Translated: CASSPVQEANTEAFF.

This chain links TRBV4-2 with TRBJ2-1; possible D gene TRBD1, 5 bases. V lost 5 bases and J 13 bases, leaving 27 bases between the germline ends. CDR1 and CDR2 (germline): LGHNA, YNFKEQ. The CDR3 contains 16 residues. The CDR3 DNA sequence: TGTGCCAGCAGCACCAAACAAGCGCCACAGGCGGTGAGCCAGTTCTTC. It yields the protein CASSTKQAPQAVSQFF.

This chain links TRBV29-1 with TRBJ2-3; perhaps TRBD2 as D (6 bases). V lost 2 bases to trimming and J lost 2 bases, with 11 bases between them. This CDR3 spans 14 amino acids. Germline CDR1 SQVTM, CDR2 ANQGSEA. CDR3 nucleotides: TGCAGCGTTGAAAAAGGGAGGCACACAGATACGCAGTATTTT. This encodes CSVEKGRHTDTQYF.

A note on this clone: The junction does not match germline at one end; this may be a read error. CDR3 sequence reads: CASSLWTSGSEADTQYF. CDR3 bases: TGTGCCAGCAGTCTATGGACTAGCGGGAGTGAAGCAGATACGCAGTATTTT. This chain uses TRBV28 with TRBJ2-3; TRBD2 agrees at 13 bases. The CDR3 loop spans 17 amino acids. Germline V gene sequence: CDR1 MDHEN, CDR2 SYDVKM.

This clone was detected only once. The chain carries TRBV7-3 and TRBJ2-3, with D unresolved. V was trimmed by 3 bases and J by 1 base, leaving 8 bases between them. Germline V gives CDR1 SGHTA, CDR2 FQGTGA. The CDR3 consists of 14 residues. CDR3 DNA: TGTGCCAGCAGCTTGCTAGGTGGCACAGATACGCAGTATTTT. This translates into CASSLLGGTDTQYF.